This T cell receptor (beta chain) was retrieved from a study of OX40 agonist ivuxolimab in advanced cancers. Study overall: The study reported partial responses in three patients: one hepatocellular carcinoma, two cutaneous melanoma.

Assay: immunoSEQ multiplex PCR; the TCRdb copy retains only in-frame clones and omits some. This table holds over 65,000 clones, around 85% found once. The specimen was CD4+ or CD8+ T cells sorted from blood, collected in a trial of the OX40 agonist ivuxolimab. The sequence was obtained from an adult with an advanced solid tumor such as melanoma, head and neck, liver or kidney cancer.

The CDR3 DNA reads TGTGCCAGCAGAATAGAGGACGGGGCCGGGGAGCTGTTTTTT. Translation gives CASRIEDGAGELFF. The chain couples TRBV7-6 to TRBJ2-2; possibly TRBD2 for D (5 bases). The CDR3 is made up of 14 amino acids. From germline, CDR1 is SGHVS and CDR2 FNYEAQ. Trimming removed 6 bases at V and 6 bases at J, with 14 bases between.